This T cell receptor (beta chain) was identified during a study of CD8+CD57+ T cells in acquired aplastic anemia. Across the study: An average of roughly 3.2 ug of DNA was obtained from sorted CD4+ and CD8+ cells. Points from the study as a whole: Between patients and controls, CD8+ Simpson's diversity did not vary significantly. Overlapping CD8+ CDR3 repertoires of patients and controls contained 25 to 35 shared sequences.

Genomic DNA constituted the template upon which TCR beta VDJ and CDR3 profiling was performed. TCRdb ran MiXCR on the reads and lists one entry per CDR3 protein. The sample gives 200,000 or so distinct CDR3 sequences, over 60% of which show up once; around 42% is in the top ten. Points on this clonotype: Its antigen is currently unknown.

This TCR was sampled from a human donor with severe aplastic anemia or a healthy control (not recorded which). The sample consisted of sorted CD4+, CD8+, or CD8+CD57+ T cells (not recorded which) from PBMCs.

The CDR3 sequence: CASSYGRFYEQYF. The CDR3 nucleotides read TGTGCCAGCAGTTACGGCAGATTCTACGAGCAGTACTTC. The chain employs TRBV6-2 or TRBV6-3 and TRBJ2-7; D is undetermined. The V gene lost 2 bases and the J gene lost 3 bases, with 8 bases spanning the gap. Germline V gene sequence: CDR1 MNHEY, CDR2 SVGEGT. The CDR3 extends over 13 amino acids.